This TCR beta chain was obtained from a study of cytomegalovirus exposure and HLA in healthy donors. Vbeta (60) and Jbeta (13) primers were used in the PCR. Method: immunoSEQ multiplex PCR; TCRdb's copy keeps in-frame clones and lacks some. This sample carries more than 80,000 clones, 71% of them seen once, and the ten largest clones take less than 3%. Whole-study results and caveats: Some public TCRs appeared in many individuals, while most sequences were rare. Upon later analysis, TCR association rates were observed to vary by HLA locus, being highest for DRB1 and lowest for HLA-C. Altogether, 170 or so TCR beta chains were recorded as cytomegalovirus-associated. In a later analysis, TCR beta V- and J-gene trimming showed a link to a missense DCLRE1C variant.

The V and J ends lost 3 bases and 6 bases respectively, with 19 bases between them. CDR1 and CDR2 (germline): SGHNT, YYREEE (reference sequence). The CDR3 runs 16 residues. Details on this clone: Its matching antigen is unknown.

The source is a female donor in good health and CMV-seronegative. The chain has TRBV5-4 and TRBJ2-1; no definite D call. The sample was PBMCs. This CDR3 reads CASSSPGAVTLNEQFF. CDR3 coding DNA: TGTGCCAGCAGCTCCCCCGGCGCGGTGACCCTCAATGAGCAGTTCTTC.